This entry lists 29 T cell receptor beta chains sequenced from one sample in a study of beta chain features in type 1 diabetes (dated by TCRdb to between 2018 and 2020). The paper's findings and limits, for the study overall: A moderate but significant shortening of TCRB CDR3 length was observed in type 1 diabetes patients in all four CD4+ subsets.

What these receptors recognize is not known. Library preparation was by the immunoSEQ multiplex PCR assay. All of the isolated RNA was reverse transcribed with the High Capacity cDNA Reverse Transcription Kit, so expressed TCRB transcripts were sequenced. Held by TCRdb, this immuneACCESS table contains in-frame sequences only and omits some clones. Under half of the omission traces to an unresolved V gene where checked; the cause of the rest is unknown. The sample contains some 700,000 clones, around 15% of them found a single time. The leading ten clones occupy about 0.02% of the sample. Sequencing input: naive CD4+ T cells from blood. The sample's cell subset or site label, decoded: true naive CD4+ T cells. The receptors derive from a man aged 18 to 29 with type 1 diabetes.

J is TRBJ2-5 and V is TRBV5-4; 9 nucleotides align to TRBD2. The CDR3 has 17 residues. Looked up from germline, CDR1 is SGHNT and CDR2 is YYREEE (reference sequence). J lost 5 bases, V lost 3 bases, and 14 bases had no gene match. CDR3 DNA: TGTGCCAGCAGCTCCCCCGGGACTAGCTTTGGGGTGGAGACCCAGTACTTC. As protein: CASSSPGTSFGVETQYF. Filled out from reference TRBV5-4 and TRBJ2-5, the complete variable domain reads ETGVTQSPTHLIKTRGQQVTLRCSSQSGHNTVSWYQQALGQGPQFIFQYYREEENGRGNFPPRFSGLQFPNYSSELNVNALELDDSALYLCASSSPGTSFGVETQYFGPGTRLLVL.

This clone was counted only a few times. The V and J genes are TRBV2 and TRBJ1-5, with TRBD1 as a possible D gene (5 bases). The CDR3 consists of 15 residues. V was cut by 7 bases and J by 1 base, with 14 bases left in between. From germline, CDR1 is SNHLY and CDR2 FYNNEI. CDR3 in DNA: TGTGCCAGCACGCGGCTAGGGGACAGCAATCAGCCCCAGCATTTT. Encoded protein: CASTRLGDSNQPQHF.

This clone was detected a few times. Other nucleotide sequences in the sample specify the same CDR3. CDR3 residues: CASSPGTGASNQPQHF. For the CDR3, the DNA is TGTGCCAGCTCGCCCGGGACAGGGGCTAGCAATCAGCCCCAGCATTTT. This sequence joins TRBV18 and TRBJ1-5, with TRBD1 matching 10 bases. Losses at the gene ends were 6 bases for V and 0 bases for J; bases not matched to a gene: 5. The germline gives CDR1 KGHSH, CDR2 LQKENI. The CDR3 has 16 residues.

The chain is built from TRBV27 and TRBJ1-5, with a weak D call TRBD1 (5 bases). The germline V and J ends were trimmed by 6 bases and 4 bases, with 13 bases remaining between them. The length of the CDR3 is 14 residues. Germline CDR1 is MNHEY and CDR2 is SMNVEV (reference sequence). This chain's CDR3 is CASSSDSHNQPQHF. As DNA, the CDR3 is TGTGCCAGCAGCTCCGACAGCCATAATCAGCCCCAGCATTTT.

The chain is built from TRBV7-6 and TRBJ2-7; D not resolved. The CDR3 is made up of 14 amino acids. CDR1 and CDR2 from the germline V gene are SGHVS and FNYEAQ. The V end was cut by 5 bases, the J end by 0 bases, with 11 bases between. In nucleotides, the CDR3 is TGTGCCAGCAGCCCCCGCCAGAGCTCCTACGAGCAGTACTTC. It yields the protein CASSPRQSSYEQYF.

CDR3 sequence reads: CAWSVALRGAYNEKLFF. The CDR3 DNA follows: TGTGCCTGGAGTGTAGCGCTAAGGGGGGCATATAATGAAAAACTGTTTTTT. This chain links TRBV30 with TRBJ1-4; maybe TRBD1 (6 bases). The V end was cut by 0 bases, the J end by 4 bases, with 18 bases between. Germline CDR1 reads GTSNPN; CDR2 reads SVGIG (reference sequence). This CDR3 region has 17 residues.

CDR3 amino acids: CASSPAAPTDTQYF. CDR3 bases: TGCGCCAGCAGCCCAGCGGCCCCCACAGATACGCAGTATTTT. This chain links TRBV5-1 with TRBJ2-3, with a tentative D call TRBD2 (5 bases). V shed 4 bases and J shed 2 bases, with 11 bases lying between them. CDR3 length: 14 residues. Germline V gene lookup returns CDR1 SGHRS and CDR2 YFSETQ.

This CDR3 reads CASSPGQGTNQPQHF. CDR3 nucleotides: TGTGCCAGCTCACCTGGACAGGGCACCAATCAGCCCCAGCATTTT. The rearrangement links TRBV18 to TRBJ1-5; 8 bases line up with TRBD1. J was trimmed by 3 bases and V by 3 bases; bases with no gene match: 4. This CDR3 is 15 amino acids long. Germline V gene data show CDR1 as KGHSH and CDR2 as LQKENI. The whole variable domain, remainder taken from reference TRBV18 and TRBJ1-5, is NAGVMQNPRHLVRRRGQEARLRCSPMKGHSHVYWYRQLPEEGLKFMVYLQKENIIDESGMPKERFSAEFPKEGPSILRIQQVVRGDSAAYFCASSPGQGTNQPQHFGDGTRLSIL.

Here the CDR3 reads CSVEMAGPGTEAFF. The CDR3 DNA is TGCAGCGTTGAAATGGCAGGGCCCGGGACTGAAGCTTTCTTT. The chain carries TRBV29-1 and TRBJ1-1; tentatively, D is TRBD1 (5 bases). CDR3 size: 14 residues. CDR1 is SQVTM and CDR2 is ANQGSEA in the germline V gene. Trimming shortened V by 2 bases and J by 5 bases, and 15 bases separated the two germline ends.

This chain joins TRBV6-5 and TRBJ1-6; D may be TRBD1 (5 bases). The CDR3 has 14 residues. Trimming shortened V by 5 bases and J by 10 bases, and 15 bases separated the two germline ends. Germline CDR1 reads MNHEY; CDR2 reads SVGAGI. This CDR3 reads CASSESGNSSPLHF. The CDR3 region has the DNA TGTGCCAGCAGTGAATCAGGGAATTCGTCACCCCTCCACTTT.

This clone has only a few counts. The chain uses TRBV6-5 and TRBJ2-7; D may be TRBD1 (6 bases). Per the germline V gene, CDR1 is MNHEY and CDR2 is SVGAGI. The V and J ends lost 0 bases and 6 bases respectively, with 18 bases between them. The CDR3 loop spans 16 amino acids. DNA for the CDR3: TGTGCCAGCAGTTACTCCAACCTGGGGGCGCGAGGCGAGCAGTACTTC. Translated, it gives CASSYSNLGARGEQYF.

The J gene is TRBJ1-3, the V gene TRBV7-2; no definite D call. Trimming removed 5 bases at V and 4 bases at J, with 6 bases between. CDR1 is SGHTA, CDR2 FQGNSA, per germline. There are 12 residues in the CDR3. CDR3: CASSEVGNTIYF. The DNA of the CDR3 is TGTGCCAGCAGCGAGGTGGGAAACACCATATATTTT.

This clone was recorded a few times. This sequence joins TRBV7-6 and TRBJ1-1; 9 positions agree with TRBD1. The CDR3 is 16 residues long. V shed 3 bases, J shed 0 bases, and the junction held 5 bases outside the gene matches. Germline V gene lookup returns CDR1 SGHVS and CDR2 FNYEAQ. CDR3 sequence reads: CASSLRQGELNTEAFF. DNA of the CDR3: TGTGCCAGCAGCTTGCGACAGGGGGAGCTGAACACTGAAGCTTTCTTT.

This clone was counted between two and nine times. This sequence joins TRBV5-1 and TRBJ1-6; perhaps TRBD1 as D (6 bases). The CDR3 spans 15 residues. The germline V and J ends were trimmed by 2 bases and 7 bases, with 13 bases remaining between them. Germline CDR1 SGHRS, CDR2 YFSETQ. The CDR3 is CASSFGPQGNSPLHF. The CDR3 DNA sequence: TGCGCCAGCAGCTTCGGGCCGCAGGGGAATTCACCCCTCCACTTT.

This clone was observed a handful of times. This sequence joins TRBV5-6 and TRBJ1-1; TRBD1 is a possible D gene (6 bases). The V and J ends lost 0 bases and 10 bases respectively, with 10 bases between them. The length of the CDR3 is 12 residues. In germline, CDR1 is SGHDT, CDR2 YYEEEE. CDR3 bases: TGTGCCAGCAGCTTGGGGACAGAGGGAGCTTTCTTT. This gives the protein CASSLGTEGAFF.

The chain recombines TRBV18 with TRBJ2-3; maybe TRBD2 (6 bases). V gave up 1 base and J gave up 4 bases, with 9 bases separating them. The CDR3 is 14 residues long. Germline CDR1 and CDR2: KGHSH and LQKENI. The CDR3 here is CASSPQEGADTQYF. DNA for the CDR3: TGTGCCAGCTCACCACAGGAGGGCGCAGATACGCAGTATTTT.

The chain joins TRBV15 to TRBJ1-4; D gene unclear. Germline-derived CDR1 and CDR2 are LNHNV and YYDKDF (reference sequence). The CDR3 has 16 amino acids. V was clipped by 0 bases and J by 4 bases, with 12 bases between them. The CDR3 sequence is CATSRDPGSVNEKLFF. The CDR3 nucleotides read TGTGCCACCAGCAGAGATCCGGGGTCAGTTAATGAAAAACTGTTTTTT.

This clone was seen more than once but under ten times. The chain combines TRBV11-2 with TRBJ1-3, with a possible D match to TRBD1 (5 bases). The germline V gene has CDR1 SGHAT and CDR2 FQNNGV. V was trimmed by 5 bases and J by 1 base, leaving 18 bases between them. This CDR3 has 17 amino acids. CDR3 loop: CASSHKPGRVSGNTIYF. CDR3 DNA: TGTGCCAGCAGCCACAAGCCGGGACGAGTGTCTGGAAACACCATATATTTT.

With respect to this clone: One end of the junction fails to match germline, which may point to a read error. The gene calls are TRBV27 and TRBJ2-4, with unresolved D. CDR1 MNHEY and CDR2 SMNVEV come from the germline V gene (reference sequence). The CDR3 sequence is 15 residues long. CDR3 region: CASSLNSVGKSIQYF. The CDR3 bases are TGTGCCAGCAGTTTAAACAGTGTGGGGAAAAGCATTCAGTACTTC.

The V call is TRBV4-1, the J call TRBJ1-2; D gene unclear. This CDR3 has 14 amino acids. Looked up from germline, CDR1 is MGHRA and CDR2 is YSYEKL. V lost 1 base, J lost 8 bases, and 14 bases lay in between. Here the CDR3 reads CASSQVLGARGYTF. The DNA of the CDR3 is TGCGCCAGCAGCCAAGTTCTGGGAGCGAGGGGCTACACCTTC.

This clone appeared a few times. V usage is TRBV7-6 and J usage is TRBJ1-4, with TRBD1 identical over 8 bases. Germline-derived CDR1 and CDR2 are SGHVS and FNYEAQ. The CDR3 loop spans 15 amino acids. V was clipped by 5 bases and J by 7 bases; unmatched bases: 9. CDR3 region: CASSIGTGVGEKLFF. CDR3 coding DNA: TGTGCCAGCAGCATAGGGACAGGAGTCGGTGAAAAACTGTTTTTT.

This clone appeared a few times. The CDR3 DNA reads as TGTGCCAGCAGCGTAGGGGGGGTCAAAACCTACGAGCAGTACTTC. Its protein is CASSVGGVKTYEQYF. The V gene is TRBV9, the J gene TRBJ2-7; D is perhaps TRBD2 (6 bases). V shed 0 bases and J shed 2 bases, with 12 bases lying between them. This CDR3 is built from 15 residues. The germline V gene has CDR1 SGDLS and CDR2 YYNGEE.

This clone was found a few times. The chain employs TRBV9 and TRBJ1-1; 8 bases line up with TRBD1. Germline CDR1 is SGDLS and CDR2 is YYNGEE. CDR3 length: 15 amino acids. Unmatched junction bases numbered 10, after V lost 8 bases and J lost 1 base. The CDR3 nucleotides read TGTGCCAGTACACCTACCGGGACAGGGAACACTGAAGCTTTCTTT. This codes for CASTPTGTGNTEAFF. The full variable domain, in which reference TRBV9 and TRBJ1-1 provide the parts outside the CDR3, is DSGVTQTPKHLITATGQRVTLRCSPRSGDLSVYWYQQSLDQGLQFLIQYYNGEERAKGNILERFSAQQFPDLHSELNLSSLELGDSALYFCASTPTGTGNTEAFFGQGTRLTVV.

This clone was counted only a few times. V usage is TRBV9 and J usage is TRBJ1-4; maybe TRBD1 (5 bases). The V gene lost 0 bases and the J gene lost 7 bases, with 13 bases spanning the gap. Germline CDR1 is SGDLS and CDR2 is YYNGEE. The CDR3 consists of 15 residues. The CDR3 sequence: CASSVAGGGGEKLFF. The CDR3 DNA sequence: TGTGCCAGCAGCGTAGCTGGGGGAGGAGGTGAAAAACTGTTTTTT.

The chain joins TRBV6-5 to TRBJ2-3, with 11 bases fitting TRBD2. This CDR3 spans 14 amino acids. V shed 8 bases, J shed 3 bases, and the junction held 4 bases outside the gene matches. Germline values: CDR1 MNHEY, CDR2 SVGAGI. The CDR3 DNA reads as TGTGCCAGCCGACTAGCGGGGTGGACAGATACGCAGTATTTT. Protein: CASRLAGWTDTQYF.

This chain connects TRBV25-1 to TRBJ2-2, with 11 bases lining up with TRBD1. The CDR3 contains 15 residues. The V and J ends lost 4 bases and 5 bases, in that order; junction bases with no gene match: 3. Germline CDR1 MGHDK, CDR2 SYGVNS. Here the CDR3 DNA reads TGTGCCAGCAGTGGGGGGACAGGGGGAACCGGGGAGCTGTTTTTT. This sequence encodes CASSGGTGGTGELFF.

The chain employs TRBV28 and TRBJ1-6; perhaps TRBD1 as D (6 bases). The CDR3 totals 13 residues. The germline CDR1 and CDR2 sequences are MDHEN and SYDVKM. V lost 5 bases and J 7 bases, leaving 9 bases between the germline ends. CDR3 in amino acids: CASSGQGNSPLHF. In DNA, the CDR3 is TGTGCCAGCAGTGGGCAGGGGAATTCACCCCTCCACTTT. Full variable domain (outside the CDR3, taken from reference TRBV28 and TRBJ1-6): DVKVTQSSRYLVKRTGEKVFLECVQDMDHENMFWYRQDPGLGLRLIYFSYDVKMKEKGDIPEGYSVSREKKERFSLILESASTNQTSMYLCASSGQGNSPLHFGNGTRLTVT.

CDR3 region: CASSLAWENTQYF. The CDR3 nucleotides read TGTGCCAGCAGTTTGGCCTGGGAAAATACGCAGTATTTT. The J gene is TRBJ2-3, the V gene TRBV28; D remains unclear. The CDR3 runs to 13 residues. V gave up 3 bases and J gave up 7 bases, with 11 bases separating them. Germline V gene sequence: CDR1 MDHEN, CDR2 SYDVKM.

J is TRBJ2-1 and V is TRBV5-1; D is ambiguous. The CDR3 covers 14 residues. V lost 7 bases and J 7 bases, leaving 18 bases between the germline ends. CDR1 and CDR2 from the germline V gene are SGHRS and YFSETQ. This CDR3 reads CASVPNLQGNEQFF. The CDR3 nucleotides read TGCGCCAGCGTTCCGAACCTCCAAGGAAATGAGCAGTTCTTC.